This T cell receptor beta chain is from a study of early T cells in non-severe SARS-CoV-2 infection. Study at large: Chains were not paired, and sequencing was done on bulk RNA from unsorted whole blood.

Attachment of unique molecular identifiers was made to individual cDNA molecules. TCRdb re-analysed the 5' RACE reads in MiXCR, keeping a single row per CDR3 protein. This sample has approximately 81,000 distinct CDR3 sequences; less than 15% occur once, and the top ten carry 6%. The study's findings and limits: Missing private and CD4 specificities, VDJdb matching favored anti-spike CD8 responses.

A few counts support this clonotype. As yet, its antigen is unknown. The germline V gene encodes CDR1 DFQATT and CDR2 SNEGSKA (reference sequence). V lost 3 bases and J 4 bases, leaving 10 bases between the germline ends. CDR3 length equals 13 residues. The chain joins TRBV20-1 to TRBJ2-1; D gene uncertain. Specimen: whole blood. This clonotype was obtained from an adult who was a healthcare worker with PCR-confirmed SARS-CoV-2 infection or an uninfected control (not recorded which). Written as DNA, the CDR3 is TGCAGTGCTAGCGTGGACCCGTACAATGAGCAGTTCTTC. It encodes CSASVDPYNEQFF.